This TCR beta chain was documented in a study of T cells after somatic rescue of genetic block. CDR1 and CDR2 from the germline V gene are MNHNS and SASEGT. The CDR3 length is 11 residues. The germline V and J ends were trimmed by 3 bases and 5 bases, with 4 bases remaining between them. The method was immunoSEQ multiplex PCR; TCRdb's version includes in-frame clones alone and lacks a portion of them. Among about 16,000 clones listed, 72% were seen once. The rearrangement uses TRBV6-1 and TRBJ2-5; D uncertain. The sequencing input was peripheral blood mononuclear cells (PBMCs). The source is a boy aged 5 to 17. CDR3 protein: CASSDWETQYF. CDR3 DNA sequence: TGTGCCAGCAGTGACTGGGAGACCCAGTACTTC.